What follows are 3 T cell receptor beta chains derived from one specimen sequenced in a study of graft-versus-host responses after intestinal transplantation. Clones were sequenced by immunoSEQ multiplex PCR, and TCRdb holds only the in-frame ones, with some missing. Among approximately 89,000 clones, around nine tenths were seen once, and the ten largest hold roughly a sixth. Sequences were derived from PBMCs, sampled 450 to 460 days after intestinal transplant. Receptor source: a human patient who received an intestinal transplant, so some T cells may come from the graft donor.

This sequence joins TRBV11-2 and TRBJ1-1; D gene uncertain. V dropped 3 bases and J dropped 1 base, with 6 bases sitting between them. Germline CDR1 SGHAT, CDR2 FQNNGV. The CDR3 extends over 13 amino acids. CDR3 sequence reads: CASSFGRNTEAFF. In nucleotides, the CDR3 is TGTGCCAGCAGCTTCGGGCGGAACACTGAAGCTTTCTTT.

This clone was seen a few times. The J gene is TRBJ2-7, the V gene TRBV10-2, with 10 bases that match TRBD2. The CDR3 is made up of 14 amino acids. V shed 6 bases, J shed 4 bases, and the junction held 6 bases outside the gene matches. Looked up from germline, CDR1 is WSHSY and CDR2 is SAAADI. The CDR3 here is CASSPTSGAYEQYF. The CDR3 nucleotides read TGCGCCAGCAGCCCCACTAGCGGGGCGTACGAGCAGTACTTC.

The V and J genes are TRBV7-3 and TRBJ1-2; D not certain. With 3 bases removed from V and 3 bases from J, the gap between germline ends came to 5 bases. This CDR3 contains 12 residues. CDR1 and CDR2 from the germline V gene are SGHTA and FQGTGA. The CDR3 loop reads CASSFHHYGYTF. CDR3 coding DNA: TGTGCCAGCAGCTTCCACCACTATGGCTACACCTTC. The full variable domain, its missing parts supplied by reference TRBV7-3 and TRBJ1-2, is GAGVSQTPSNKVTEKGKYVELRCDPISGHTALYWYRQSLGQGPEFLIYFQGTGAADDSGLPNDRFFAVRPEGSVSTLKIQRTERGDSAVYLCASSFHHYGYTFGSGTRLTVV.